These 13 T cell receptor beta chains were sequenced from one sample in a study of beta chain features in type 1 diabetes. TCRB transcripts that were expressed got sequenced, as all of the isolated RNA had been reverse transcribed. TCRdb's table, derived via immunoSEQ multiplex PCR, lists solely in-frame clones and lacks some. The data show tens of thousands of clones, 25% to 35% seen once. The sample was stem cell memory CD4+ T cells from blood. The receptor source for this set is a woman under 30 in good health.

The rearrangement joins TRBV6-5 to TRBJ1-2, with 9 bases aligning to TRBD1. CDR1 and CDR2 (germline): MNHEY, SVGAGI. This CDR3 has 14 amino acids. Trimming at V came to 6 bases and at J to 6 bases, leaving 8 bases not matched to a gene. In DNA, the CDR3 is TGTGCCAGCAGACTGACAGGGGGGTTAGATGGCTACACCTTC. Translating it yields CASRLTGGLDGYTF.

This clone showed up just once. The chain has TRBV30 and TRBJ2-5; TRBD2 matches 9 bases. V gave up 1 base and J gave up 7 bases; unmatched junction bases: 4. The CDR3 length is 13 residues. Germline lookup yields CDR1 GTSNPN and CDR2 SVGIG (reference sequence). CDR3 protein: CAWSEAGGGTQYF. DNA of the CDR3: TGTGCCTGGAGTGAAGCGGGGGGCGGGACCCAGTACTTC.

This sequence joins TRBV7-8 and TRBJ2-5; TRBD1 aligns across 11 bases. The CDR3 sequence is 17 residues long. In germline, CDR1 is SGHVS, CDR2 FQNEAQ. V gave up 5 bases and J gave up 2 bases; unmatched junction bases: 10. CDR3 amino acids: CASSPVAGQGVQETQYF. CDR3 bases: TGTGCCAGCAGCCCCGTGGCGGGACAGGGGGTTCAAGAGACCCAGTACTTC.

DNA of the CDR3: TGCGCCAGCAGCTTGGACGGGACAGGGGATCCCGAGCAGTACTTC. Amino acids: CASSLDGTGDPEQYF. This chain connects TRBV5-1 to TRBJ2-7, with TRBD1 matching over 10 bases. Germline CDR1 and CDR2: SGHRS and YFSETQ. CDR3 length equals 15 residues. Unmatched junction bases numbered 6, after V lost 0 bases and J lost 6 bases.

This chain links TRBV19 with TRBJ2-2, with 7 bases matching TRBD2. V was clipped by 8 bases and J by 2 bases; unmatched bases: 8. The V gene's germline CDR1 is LNHDA and CDR2 SQIVND (reference sequence). The CDR3 runs 15 residues. This chain's CDR3 is CASLPRGVNTGELFF. Written as DNA, the CDR3 is TGTGCCAGTTTACCCCGGGGGGTCAACACCGGGGAGCTGTTTTTT.

This sequence joins TRBV7-2 and TRBJ1-5; 11 bases are shared with TRBD1. V trimming: 1 base; J trimming: 2 bases; junction bases outside the gene matches: 1. The CDR3 extends over 16 amino acids. Germline V lookup: CDR1 SGHTA, CDR2 FQGNSA. The CDR3 here is CASSLGDRGGNQPQHF. The CDR3 DNA reads TGTGCCAGCAGCTTAGGGGACAGGGGGGGCAATCAGCCCCAGCATTTT.

The chain is built from TRBV5-4 and TRBJ2-6; D uncertain. This CDR3 is built from 15 residues. Germline CDR1 and CDR2: SGHNT and YYREEE (reference sequence). V lost 0 bases, J lost 0 bases, and 4 bases lay in between. CDR3 amino acids: CASSLDSSGANVLTF. CDR3 nucleotide sequence: TGTGCCAGCAGCTTGGACAGCTCTGGGGCCAACGTCCTGACTTTC.

The chain has TRBV19 and TRBJ2-5; TRBD2 might be the D (5 bases). CDR3 length equals 16 residues. V shed 4 bases and J shed 2 bases, with 17 bases lying between them. Germline V gene data show CDR1 as LNHDA and CDR2 as SQIVND (reference sequence). The CDR3 spells CASSTHRGLRQETQYF. CDR3 coding DNA: TGTGCCAGTAGTACCCACCGGGGATTAAGGCAAGAGACCCAGTACTTC.

This chain uses TRBV6-5 with TRBJ2-1; 10 bases are shared with TRBD2. This CDR3 region has 15 residues. J was trimmed by 3 bases and V by 6 bases; bases with no gene match: 5. Germline V CDR1 and CDR2: MNHEY, SVGAGI. The CDR3 DNA follows: TGTGCCAGCAGAGCTAGCGGGAGACTCTACAATGAGCAGTTCTTC. This translates into CASRASGRLYNEQFF.

The rearrangement links TRBV6-6 to TRBJ2-1, with 7 bases fitting TRBD1. This CDR3 has 15 residues. The germline V gene encodes CDR1 MNHNY and CDR2 SVGAGI (reference sequence). V lost 2 bases and J lost 4; bases outside the gene matches: 5. The CDR3 protein is CASSYPQGEYNEQFF. Written as DNA, the CDR3 is TGTGCCAGCAGTTACCCCCAGGGGGAGTACAATGAGCAGTTCTTC.

CDR3 sequence reads: CASSLGLAVNTDTQYF. Written as DNA, the CDR3 is TGTGCCAGCAGCTTAGGACTAGCGGTTAACACAGATACGCAGTATTTT. The genes are TRBV7-9 and TRBJ2-3; 9 nucleotides align to TRBD2. This CDR3 is built from 16 residues. The ends lost 1 base at V and 2 bases at J; junction bases unmatched: 4. Germline values: CDR1 SEHNR, CDR2 FQNEAQ (reference sequence).

This clone was recorded at least ten times. The CDR3 nucleotides are TGCGCCAGCAGCCAATATGAGGAGGGGGCGCAGAACATTCAGTACTTC. Its translation: CASSQYEEGAQNIQYF. The chain recombines TRBV4-1 with TRBJ2-4; possible D gene TRBD1, 7 bases. Between the trimmed V and J ends, which lost 2 bases and 7 bases, there was a span of 18 bases. The CDR3 is 16 amino acids. Germline V gives CDR1 MGHRA, CDR2 YSYEKL.

This clone was seen only a few times. A read error may account for a junction end that differs from germline. The chain carries TRBV2 and TRBJ1-2; possibly TRBD1 for D (6 bases). Per the germline V gene, CDR1 is SNHLY and CDR2 is FYNNEI. The CDR3 is made up of 16 amino acids. The CDR3 nucleotides are TGCGCAGCAAGGGGGGGGGCACAGGAGGGCAACTATGGCTACACCTTC. Translating it yields CAARGGAQEGNYGYTF.